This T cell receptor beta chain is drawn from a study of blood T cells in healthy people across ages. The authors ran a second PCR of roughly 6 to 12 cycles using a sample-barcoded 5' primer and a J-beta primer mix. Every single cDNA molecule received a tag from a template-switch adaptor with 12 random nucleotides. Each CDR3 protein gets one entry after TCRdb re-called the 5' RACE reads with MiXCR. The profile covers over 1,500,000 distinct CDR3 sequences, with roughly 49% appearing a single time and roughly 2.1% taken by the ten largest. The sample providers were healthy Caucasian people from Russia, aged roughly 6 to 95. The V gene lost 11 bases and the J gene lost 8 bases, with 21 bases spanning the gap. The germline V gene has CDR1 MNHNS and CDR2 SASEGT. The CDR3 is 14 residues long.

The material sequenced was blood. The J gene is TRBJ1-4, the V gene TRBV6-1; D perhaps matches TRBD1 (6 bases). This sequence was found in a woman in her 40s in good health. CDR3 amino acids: CAPPGKATGEKLFF. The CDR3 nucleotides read TGTGCCCCACCGGGGAAAGCTACAGGGGAAAAACTGTTTTTT.